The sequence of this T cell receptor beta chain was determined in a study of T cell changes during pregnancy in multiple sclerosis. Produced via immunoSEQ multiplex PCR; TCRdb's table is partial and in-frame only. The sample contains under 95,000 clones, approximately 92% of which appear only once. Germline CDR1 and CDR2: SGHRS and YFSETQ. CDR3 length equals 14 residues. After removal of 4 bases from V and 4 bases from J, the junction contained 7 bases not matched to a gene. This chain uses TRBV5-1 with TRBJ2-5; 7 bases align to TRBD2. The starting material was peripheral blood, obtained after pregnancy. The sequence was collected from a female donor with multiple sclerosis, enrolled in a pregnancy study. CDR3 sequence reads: CASSMTSSGETQYF. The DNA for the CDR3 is TGCGCCAGCAGCATGACTAGCAGCGGAGAGACCCAGTACTTC.